This T cell receptor (beta chain) was identified during a study of PD-L1 blockade in urothelial cancer. Noted time point: pretreatment peripheral blood. The CDR3 covers 14 residues. CDR1 and CDR2 from the germline V gene are MDHEN and SYDVKM. Trimming took off 5 bases at V and 3 bases at J, with 13 bases between the two ends. Produced via immunoSEQ multiplex PCR; TCRdb's table is partial and in-frame only. The table lists roughly 130,000 clones, around 84% of them singletons. The sequence was collected from a man aged 45-65 years with urothelial cancer. The rearrangement uses TRBV28 and TRBJ1-1, with a weak D call TRBD1 (6 bases). Source: PBMCs, taken around atezolizumab (anti-PD-L1) treatment. The CDR3 region is CASSPQGSYTEAFF. Written as DNA, the CDR3 is TGTGCCAGCAGTCCACAGGGTTCTTACACTGAAGCTTTCTTT.